This passage covers 20 T cell receptor beta chains from one sample sequenced in a study of T cell clusters in autoimmune cytopenias. Approximately 36,000 genome equivalents of blood DNA were amplified for TRB. One tube held mixed TRB-A and TRB-B primer pools for touch-down PCR. TCRdb re-called the multiplex PCR reads and catalogs CDR3 proteins one per entry, DNA excluded. The sample is made up of fewer than 2,000 distinct CDR3 sequences, and the top ten hold about 6.2% of it. The sample consisted of peripheral blood. The receptors derive from a human donor with an autoimmune cytopenia or autoimmune hepatitis (not recorded which).

Measured by frequency, this clonotype is medium-sized. J is TRBJ2-5 and V is TRBV6-2 or TRBV6-3. The CDR3 length is 11 residues. Germline-derived CDR1 and CDR2 are MNHEY and SVGEGT. CDR3 loop: CASSYGLQQYF.

Its frequency marks this clonotype as medium-sized (0.01 to 0.1%). The chain employs TRBV6-5 and TRBJ2-5; TCRdb picks TRBD1, but there is no DNA to check that call. Germline assignment: CDR1 MNHEY and CDR2 SVGAGI. The length of the CDR3 is 17 residues. The CDR3 region is CASGSGRDRPKGETQYF.

This clonotype is deemed medium-sized by its frequency. The CDR3 protein is CSASGRTGSYNEQFF. V is TRBV20-1 and J is TRBJ2-1. This CDR3 has 15 amino acids. Germline loops: CDR1 DFQATT, CDR2 SNEGSKA (reference sequence).

The chain is built from TRBV6-2 or TRBV6-3 and TRBJ1-1. From germline, CDR1 is MNHEY and CDR2 SVGEGT. The CDR3 is 12 residues long. This CDR3 reads CASTSVGTEAFF.

Frequency places this clonotype as medium-sized. V gene TRBV5-6 combines with J gene TRBJ1-2. CDR3 length: 12 residues. In germline, CDR1 is SGHDT, CDR2 YYEEEE. The CDR3 sequence is CAREGGVHGYTF.

This chain uses TRBV20-1 with TRBJ2-3. The CDR3 has 13 amino acids. Germline CDR1 reads DFQATT; CDR2 reads SNEGSKA (reference sequence). This CDR3 is CSASATSTDTQYF.

By frequency, this clonotype is medium-sized (0.01 to 0.1%). The CDR3 spells CASSADRPRSTDTQYF. V and J are TRBV19 and TRBJ2-3; the TRBD1 assignment by TCRdb is unverifiable without DNA. From germline, CDR1 is LNHDA and CDR2 SQIVND (reference sequence). The CDR3 runs to 16 residues.

This clonotype is classed as medium-sized by frequency. The chain couples TRBV27 to TRBJ1-5; TCRdb designates TRBD1, a call that cannot be tested without DNA. This CDR3 has 13 amino acids. CDR1 MNHEY and CDR2 SMNVEV come from the germline V gene (reference sequence). CDR3 region: CASRPRGNQPQHF.

This clonotype ranks as medium-sized (0.01 to 0.1%) in terms of frequency. The chain links TRBV27 to TRBJ1-5; TCRdb reports TRBD1, a call that lacks DNA to check it against. The CDR3 loop spans 14 amino acids. Per the germline V gene, CDR1 is MNHEY and CDR2 is SMNVEV (reference sequence). This CDR3 is CASRDRGRSQPQHF.

The chain links TRBV19 to TRBJ1-4. Germline values: CDR1 LNHDA, CDR2 SQIVND (reference sequence). This CDR3 spans 16 amino acids. CDR3: CASSTARRVGNEKLFF.

The rearrangement joins TRBV5-4 to TRBJ1-1; TCRdb returns TRBD1, unconfirmable since there is no DNA. Germline V gene data show CDR1 as SGHNT and CDR2 as YYREEE (reference sequence). This CDR3 comprises 14 residues. The CDR3 spells CASSRDRANTEAFF.

This clonotype is classed as medium-sized (0.01 to 0.1%) by frequency. The genes are TRBV20-1 and TRBJ1-6; TCRdb calls TRBD1, which cannot be checked without DNA. The germline gives CDR1 DFQATT, CDR2 SNEGSKA (reference sequence). This CDR3 region has 13 residues. CDR3 loop: CSAIDSNNSPLHF.

In terms of frequency, this clonotype is medium-sized. This chain connects TRBV20-1 to TRBJ1-3; TCRdb's D gene call, TRBD1, goes unchecked for lack of DNA. The CDR3 extends over 14 amino acids. Germline CDR1 DFQATT, CDR2 SNEGSKA (reference sequence). The CDR3 protein is CSASGQGMGNTIYF.

This clonotype is labeled medium-sized based on frequency. The chain links TRBV4-3 to TRBJ2-1. The CDR3 is 16 residues long. Germline assignment: CDR1 LGHNA and CDR2 YSLEER. The CDR3: CASSQERHSSYNEQFF.

This clonotype shows up as medium-sized by frequency. The rearrangement links TRBV27 to TRBJ2-7; TCRdb lists TRBD2, though no DNA is available to test this call. The germline CDR1 and CDR2 sequences are MNHEY and SMNVEV (reference sequence). CDR3 length equals 15 residues. The chain's CDR3 is CASSPLAGEVREQYF.

The V call is TRBV7-2, the J call TRBJ2-5; TCRdb proposes TRBD2, but this gene call is untestable without DNA. Germline V gene data show CDR1 as SGHTA and CDR2 as FQGNSA. The CDR3 consists of 16 residues. CDR3: CASSPGLAGGRETQYF.

This clonotype is classed as large (0.1 to 1%) by frequency. The chain couples TRBV29-1 to TRBJ1-2; TCRdb's assignment of TRBD1 cannot be checked, as there is no DNA. The CDR3 sequence is 14 residues long. Germline-derived CDR1 and CDR2 are SQVTM and ANQGSEA. The chain's CDR3 is CSVLGQARAYGYTF.

Frequency places this clonotype as medium-sized (0.01 to 0.1%). This chain uses TRBV24-1 with TRBJ1-5; TCRdb indicates TRBD1, and absent DNA this call remains unverified. Germline lookup yields CDR1 KGHDR and CDR2 SFDVKD. The CDR3 loop spans 13 amino acids. The CDR3: CATSARGNQPQHF.

This clonotype is classed as medium-sized (0.01 to 0.1%) by frequency. This chain joins TRBV19 and TRBJ1-2; there is no DNA to check the TCRdb D call of TRBD1. The CDR3 has 15 amino acids. CDR1 LNHDA and CDR2 SQIVND come from the germline V gene (reference sequence). CDR3 in amino acids: CASSPGTDANYGYTF.

By frequency, this clonotype is medium-sized (0.01 to 0.1%). The V and J genes are TRBV10-3 and TRBJ2-2; TCRdb designates TRBD2, a call that cannot be tested without DNA. In germline, CDR1 is ENHRY, CDR2 SYGVKD. The CDR3 runs to 14 residues. This CDR3 is CAISSGTNTGELFF.